Reported below is one T cell receptor (beta chain). No cognate antigen has been identified for it. No qualities accompany the bases; no much larger clone lies one base away. V is reduced by 1 base and J by 0 bases, leaving a spacing of 7 bases between them. Per the germline V gene, KGHSH is the CDR1 and LQKENI is the CDR2. Spanning cysteine to phenylalanine, the CDR3 consists of 15 amino acids. Just the 45-base CDR3 DNA is kept, in frame starting at base 1. Each depressed patient was matched pairwise with a non-depressed control on sex, age, current smoking status and body mass index. Every participant in the study was of European descent. Controls scored 5 or less on the Quick Inventory of Depressive Symptoms-Self Report and had no mood disorder, either currently or at any point in their lifetime. Major medical conditions, Axis I/II comorbidities, regular medication or illicit drug use, and drinking over 100 g alcohol a week were all grounds for excluding any participant. About 30 ml of peripheral blood was collected from each participant into EDTA tubes. CD4+ T cells were purified from thawed PBMCs by magnetic negative selection with the BD IMag Human CD4 T Lymphocyte Enrichment Set. A purity of roughly 94% was typically achieved with the CD4+ enrichment method, as confirmed by flow cytometry. TCRbeta sequencing was performed on a subgroup of a handful of case-control pairs selected blind to chemokine receptor expression and flow-cytometric repertoire skewing results. All blood samples were collected in the morning at 8:00 a.m., and PBMCs were isolated by Ficoll-Hypaque gradient centrifugation. Until being assayed, PBMCs were kept in liquid nitrogen after cryopreservation by gradual cooling to -80 degrees C.

The Qiagen DNeasy Blood and Tissue Kit was used to extract total genomic DNA from the purified CD4+ T cells. Amplification and sequencing of the TCRbeta CDR3 region, as defined according to IMGT, were carried out with immunoSEQ immunosequencing protocols. Under the source paper's analysis protocol: Raw sequence data were preprocessed by the immunoSEQ service for PCR and sequencing error correction. The sequence data were loaded into the immunoSEQ Analyzer and then analyzed further using VDJtools v1.0.7. The paired Wilcoxon signed-rank test was used to test for differences between patients and controls. TCRdb stores this immuneACCESS table with in-frame sequences only. Part of the clones is absent; in the studies checked, under half of the shortfall reflects unresolved V genes, and no reason is known for the rest. That table gives V, J and clone size, and the DNA gave D and trimming. A total of over 20,000 clones appear in this sample, about 87% of them only once. The ten largest make up around 5% of the sample.

This entry comes from a study of untreated major depressive disorder (dated by TCRdb to between 2018 and 2020). About the study as a whole: This cross-sectional case-control study compared T cell phenotype and TCR repertoire between antidepressant-free major depressive disorder patients and individually matched non-depressed controls. The sequencing was a follow-up to the differences in Vbeta 5.1, Vbeta 11 and Vbeta 22 usage that flow cytometry had picked up across the whole cohort. Results and caveats for the whole study, not just this receptor: In CD4+ T cells, sequencing confirmed that depressed patients used TRBV05-01 (Vbeta 5.1) more than controls did, with a one-tailed test giving p = 0.040. Because of strict matching and exclusion criteria, the study sample was comparatively small, which limits how generalizable the findings are. For the sequencing comparisons, planned one-tailed tests were run on just three Vbeta families that had been chosen in advance. In the sequencing data, TRBV25-01 and TRBV02-01 usage matched the flow-cytometry pattern but was not statistically significant. In every sequenced subject, the top five TRBV05-01 clones were all identified as private clones.

The clonotype originates from a woman aged 25 to 39 in good health. The sequencing input was CD4+ T cells from PBMCs. The receptor chain draws on TRBV18 and TRBJ2-1; the D gene assignment is perhaps TRBD1 or TRBD2, with each matching 5 bases. This receptor has the CDR3 CASSPQGSSYNEQFF. The nucleotide sequence reads TGTGCCAGCTCACCACAGGGGAGCTCCTACAATGAGCAGTTCTTC.